Shown below are 16 T cell receptor beta chains from a single sample sequenced in a study of identical twins. TCRdb called the 5' RACE reads again in MiXCR, with one record for every CDR3 protein. This table holds some 710,000 distinct CDR3 sequences, around 6.1% found once. Material for sequencing was naive T cells sorted from blood. The receptors were gathered from a man younger than 35 in good health.

The chain carries TRBV7-6 and TRBJ2-1, with TRBD2 identical over 11 bases. The germline V gene has CDR1 SGHVS and CDR2 FNYEAQ. The CDR3 is 16 residues long. Trimming at V came to 5 bases and at J to 5 bases, leaving 8 bases not matched to a gene. CDR3 loop: CASSLPPGLADNEQFF. The DNA of the CDR3 is TGTGCCAGCAGCCTCCCCCCGGGACTAGCGGACAATGAGCAGTTCTTC.

As to this clonotype: A junction end diverges from the germline sequence, so it may reflect a read error. The rearrangement joins TRBV30 to TRBJ1-3; maybe TRBD1 (5 bases). Germline lookup yields CDR1 GTSNPN and CDR2 SVGIG (reference sequence). This CDR3 is 11 amino acids long. Written as DNA, the CDR3 is TGTGCCTGGATAGACTTTCGGGGGATGACTTTT. This codes for CAWIDFRGMTF.

This clonotype was seen only a few times. The CDR3 loop reads CASSPRTGHQPQHF. CDR3 DNA sequence: TGTGCCAGCAGTCCTCGTACAGGGCATCAGCCCCAGCATTTT. This chain uses TRBV12-3 or TRBV12-4 with TRBJ1-5; perhaps TRBD1 as D (6 bases). Trimming left V 5 bases short and J 5 bases short, with 13 bases between. The CDR3 is 14 amino acids.

This clonotype was picked up many times. The V and J genes are TRBV5-1 and TRBJ2-1; a weak D match, TRBD2 (5 bases). CDR1 and CDR2 (germline): SGHRS, YFSETQ. Trimming pared 0 bases from V and 4 bases from J, leaving 14 bases between. This CDR3 comprises 16 residues. The CDR3 is CASSLGGLNPYNEQFF. CDR3 coding DNA: TGCGCCAGCAGCTTGGGCGGACTCAACCCGTACAATGAGCAGTTCTTC.

A few counts support this clonotype. This CDR3 reads CASSRRGQGQETQYF. Written as DNA, the CDR3 is TGTGCCAGTAGTAGACGGGGGCAGGGTCAAGAGACCCAGTACTTC. The chain recombines TRBV19 with TRBJ2-5; either TRBD1 or TRBD2 may supply D (6 bases each). The germline V gene has CDR1 LNHDA and CDR2 SQIVND (reference sequence). CDR3 length equals 15 residues. Trimming stripped 4 bases from V and 2 bases from J, with 14 bases between.

This chain joins TRBV5-1 and TRBJ2-7, with D possibly being TRBD2 (6 bases). CDR3 length: 14 amino acids. V was shortened by 4 bases and J by 3 bases, with 14 bases between the two germline ends. The germline V gene has CDR1 SGHRS and CDR2 YFSETQ. CDR3 residues: CASSVLPGDYEQYV. The DNA of the CDR3 is TGCGCCAGCAGCGTCCTACCGGGGGACTACGAGCAGTACGTC.

This clonotype was picked up many times. The junction differs from germline at one of its ends, possibly a read error. This rearrangement joins TRBV5-1 to TRBJ2-2; 8 bases agree with TRBD1. The germline V gene has CDR1 SGHRS and CDR2 YFSETQ. The length of the CDR3 is 15 residues. The CDR3 region is CASSLGQGPTGELFF. The CDR3 DNA is TGTGCCAGCAGCCTCGGACAGGGACCCACCGGGGAGCTGTTTTTT.

This chain uses TRBV18 with TRBJ2-1; 10 bases are shared with TRBD2. Germline V CDR1 and CDR2: KGHSH, LQKENI. This CDR3 comprises 15 residues. Unmatched junction bases numbered 3, after V lost 2 bases and J lost 5 bases. CDR3 bases: TGTGCCAGCTCACCAACTAGCGGGATTAACAATGAGCAGTTCTTC. As protein: CASSPTSGINNEQFF.

This clonotype was counted between two and nine times. The rearrangement uses TRBV7-8 and TRBJ2-3; D might be TRBD1 or TRBD2, each matching 5 bases. V lost 5 bases and J 3 bases, leaving 21 bases between the germline ends. Germline values: CDR1 SGHVS, CDR2 FQNEAQ. The CDR3 runs 17 residues. DNA for the CDR3: TGTGCCAGCAGCCCATCCTTCGGGGCACTACCTACAGATACGCAGTATTTT. It encodes CASSPSFGALPTDTQYF.

This clonotype showed up just a few times. The chain has TRBV5-4 and TRBJ2-1, with 8 bases identical to TRBD1. The CDR3 is made up of 13 amino acids. Germline loops: CDR1 SGHNT, CDR2 YYREEE (reference sequence). Losses at the gene ends were 4 bases for V and 8 bases for J; bases not matched to a gene: 5. DNA for the CDR3: TGTGCCAGCAGCGGGGGACAGGTGCATGAGCAGTTCTTC. Its protein is CASSGGQVHEQFF. Filled out from reference TRBV5-4 and TRBJ2-1, the complete variable domain reads ETGVTQSPTHLIKTRGQQVTLRCSSQSGHNTVSWYQQALGQGPQFIFQYYREEENGRGNFPPRFSGLQFPNYSSELNVNALELDDSALYLCASSGGQVHEQFFGPGTRLTVL.

This clonotype occurred a few times. The CDR3 region has the DNA TGTGCCAGCAGTGGACTAGCGGGAGGATCGGAGACCCAGTACTTC. Translating it yields CASSGLAGGSETQYF. The rearrangement links TRBV2 to TRBJ2-5; 13 bases are a match to TRBD2. V was pared by 4 bases and J by 5 bases, with 4 bases of the junction left unmatched. The CDR3 length is 15 residues. CDR1 is SNHLY, CDR2 FYNNEI, per germline.

Many counts were recorded for this clonotype. The chain employs TRBV12-3 or TRBV12-4 and TRBJ2-3, with D possibly matching TRBD2 (6 bases). V shed 4 bases and J shed 4 bases, with 9 bases lying between them. This CDR3 contains 13 residues. CDR3 loop: CASSWEESDTQYF. CDR3 DNA: TGTGCCAGCAGTTGGGAGGAATCAGATACGCAGTATTTT.

The chain carries TRBV5-1 and TRBJ2-5, with 8 bases lining up with TRBD1. The CDR3 consists of 16 residues. V shed 0 bases and J 2 bases; nucleotides not matched to a gene: 6. Germline-derived CDR1 and CDR2 are SGHRS and YFSETQ. The CDR3: CASSLARDRRQETQYF. Written as DNA, the CDR3 is TGCGCCAGCAGCTTGGCCCGGGACAGGCGACAAGAGACCCAGTACTTC.

This clonotype was observed a handful of times. The V call is TRBV28, the J call TRBJ1-1; tentatively, D is TRBD1 (5 bases). There are 14 residues in the CDR3. The V gene's germline CDR1 is MDHEN and CDR2 SYDVKM. The V and J ends lost 5 bases and 6 bases respectively, with 16 bases between them. CDR3 bases: TGTGCCAGCAGTGTACCGGGACTCTTGGCTGAAGCTTTCTTT. Its translation is CASSVPGLLAEAFF.

This clonotype was recorded a few times. CDR3 nucleotides: TGTGCCAGCAGTGCGGACAACCTGAGGGAGCAGTACTTC. Its protein is CASSADNLREQYF. V and J are TRBV28 and TRBJ2-7, with D possibly being TRBD1 (5 bases). Per germline, CDR1 MDHEN and CDR2 SYDVKM. The CDR3 has 13 residues. V was pared by 5 bases and J by 7 bases, with 15 bases between.

This clonotype was counted at least ten times. The chain is built from TRBV7-8 and TRBJ2-3; 10 bases are shared with TRBD2. The V segment lost 3 bases and the J segment 0 bases; nucleotides outside the gene matches: 6. Germline V CDR1 and CDR2: SGHVS, FQNEAQ. The CDR3 has 17 residues. CDR3 DNA: TGTGCCAGCAGCTTGTATCGGACTAGCGGCAGCACAGATACGCAGTATTTT. This sequence encodes CASSLYRTSGSTDTQYF.